This T cell receptor beta chain was captured by sequencing in a study of blood T cell repertoires in COVID-19. Study summary: Some COVID-19 samples were acute and others convalescent; all came from the United States, Italy and Spain. The analysed material was cDNA or gDNA that came from T cells, B-cell-depleted T cells, or PBMCs.

Original methodology: Using reference gene primer amplification, nucleated cell counts were estimated. Generated by immunoSEQ multiplex PCR, the TCRdb table keeps only in-frame clones and is missing some. The DNA was the basis for D and trimming; V, J and clone size are from that table. The sample lists about 93,000 clones; 75% to 90% were seen once. Germline CDR1 and CDR2: SNHLY and FYNNEI. The CDR3 totals 14 residues. Unmatched junction bases numbered 7, after V lost 8 bases and J lost 3 bases. The source of this sequence is a woman aged 80 or over with acute or convalescent COVID-19. This rearrangement joins TRBV2 to TRBJ2-7, with 10 bases aligning to TRBD1. Specimen: peripheral blood. The CDR3 sequence: CASCRGTGDYEQYF. The CDR3 DNA reads as TGTGCCAGCTGTAGGGGGACAGGGGACTACGAGCAGTACTTC.